This T cell receptor (beta chain) was sequenced for a study of human T cells and chemical hapten exposure. The overall study: The patients, most of them female, presented with alopecia areata, totalis or universalis. General study findings and limits: Expanded TCR sets contained significantly more large CDR3 similarity clusters than controls.

This clonotype was seen at least ten times. The antigen remains unidentified. Original processing notes: TCR counts had a median of 95,638 per sample and spanned about 23,224 to 690,600. TCRdb reprocessed the RACE reads via MiXCR and lists one record per CDR3 protein. None of the V and J calls come from the authors' own analysis; TCRdb made them. The table records 40,000 to 50,000 distinct CDR3 sequences, 4% of them present only once. The CDR3 contains 17 residues. The germline V gene encodes CDR1 SGHRS and CDR2 YFSETQ. V lost 1 base and J lost 2, with 19 bases in between. Documented time point: patch test 1, 2 weeks after DPC sensitization. The treatment was: therapeutic diphenylcyclopropenone sensitization with weekly scalp DPC. It was unfractionated whole blood from which total RNA was extracted.

The TCR comes from a man in his fifties with alopecia areata. Some clones in this sample may be carry-over from other donors' samples. V is TRBV5-1 and J is TRBJ2-7, with D possibly called TRBD1 or TRBD2 (6 bases each). Sequences were derived from whole blood, sampled in connection with sensitization to the hapten diphenylcyclopropenone (DPC). The CDR3 here is CASSLSWGAGPTYEQYF. CDR3 sequence (DNA): TGCGCCAGCAGCTTGTCTTGGGGGGCCGGACCGACCTACGAGCAGTACTTC.